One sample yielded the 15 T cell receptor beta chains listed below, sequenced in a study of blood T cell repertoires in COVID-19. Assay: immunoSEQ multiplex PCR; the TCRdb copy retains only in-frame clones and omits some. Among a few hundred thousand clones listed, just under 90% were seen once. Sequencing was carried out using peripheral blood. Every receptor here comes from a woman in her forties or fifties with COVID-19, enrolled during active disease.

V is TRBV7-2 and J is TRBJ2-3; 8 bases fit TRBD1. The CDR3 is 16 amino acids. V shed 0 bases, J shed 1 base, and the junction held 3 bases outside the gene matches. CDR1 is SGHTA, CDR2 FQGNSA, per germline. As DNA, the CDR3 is TGTGCCAGCAGCTTAGCCCACAGGGGGGGCACAGATACGCAGTATTTT. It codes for CASSLAHRGGTDTQYF.

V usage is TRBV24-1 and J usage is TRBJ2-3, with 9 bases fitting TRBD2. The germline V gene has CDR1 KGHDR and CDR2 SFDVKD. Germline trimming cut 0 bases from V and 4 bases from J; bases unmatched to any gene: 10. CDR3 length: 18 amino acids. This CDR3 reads CATSDLHRNSGSPDTQYF. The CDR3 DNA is TGTGCCACCAGTGATTTGCATCGGAATAGCGGGAGCCCAGATACGCAGTATTTT.

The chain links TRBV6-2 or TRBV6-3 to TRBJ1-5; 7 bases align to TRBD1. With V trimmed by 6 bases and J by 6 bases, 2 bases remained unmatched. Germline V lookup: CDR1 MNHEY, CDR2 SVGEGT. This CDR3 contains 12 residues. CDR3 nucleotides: TGTGCCAGCAGCTCAGGGGGTCAGCCCCAGCATTTT. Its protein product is CASSSGGQPQHF.

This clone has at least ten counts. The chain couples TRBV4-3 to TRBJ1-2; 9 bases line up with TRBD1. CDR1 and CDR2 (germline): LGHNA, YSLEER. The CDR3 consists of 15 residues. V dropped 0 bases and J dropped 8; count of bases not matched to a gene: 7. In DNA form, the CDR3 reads TGCGCCAGCAGCCAAGATCGGGGACAGGGCGACGGCTACACCTTC. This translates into CASSQDRGQGDGYTF.

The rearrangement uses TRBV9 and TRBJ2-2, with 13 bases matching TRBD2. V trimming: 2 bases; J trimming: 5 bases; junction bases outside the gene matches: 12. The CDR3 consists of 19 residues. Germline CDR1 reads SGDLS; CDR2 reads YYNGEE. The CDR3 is CASSVATSGRSFRTGELFF. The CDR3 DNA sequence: TGTGCCAGCAGCGTGGCGACTAGCGGGAGGTCCTTTAGGACCGGGGAGCTGTTTTTT. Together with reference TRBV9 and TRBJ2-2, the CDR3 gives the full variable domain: DSGVTQTPKHLITATGQRVTLRCSPRSGDLSVYWYQQSLDQGLQFLIQYYNGEERAKGNILERFSAQQFPDLHSELNLSSLELGDSALYFCASSVATSGRSFRTGELFFGEGSRLTVL.

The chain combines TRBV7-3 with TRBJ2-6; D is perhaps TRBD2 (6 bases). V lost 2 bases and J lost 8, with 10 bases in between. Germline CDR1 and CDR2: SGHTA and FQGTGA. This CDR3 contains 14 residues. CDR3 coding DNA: TGTGCCAGCAGCTTAGCGGCGGGAACCAACGTCCTGACTTTC. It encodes CASSLAAGTNVLTF.

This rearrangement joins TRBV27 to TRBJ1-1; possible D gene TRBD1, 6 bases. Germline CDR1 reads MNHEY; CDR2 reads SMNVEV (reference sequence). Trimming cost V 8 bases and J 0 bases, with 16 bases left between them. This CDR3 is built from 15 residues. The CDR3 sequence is CASYLTGNMNTEAFF. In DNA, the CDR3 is TGTGCCAGCTACCTTACAGGGAACATGAACACTGAAGCTTTCTTT.

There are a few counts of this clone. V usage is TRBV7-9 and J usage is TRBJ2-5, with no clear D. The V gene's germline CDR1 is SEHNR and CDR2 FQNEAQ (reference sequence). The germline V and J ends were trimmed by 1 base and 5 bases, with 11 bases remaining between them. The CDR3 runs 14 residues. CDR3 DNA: TGTGCCAGCAGCTTAGACCCGTGGAGCGAGACCCAGTACTTC. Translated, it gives CASSLDPWSETQYF. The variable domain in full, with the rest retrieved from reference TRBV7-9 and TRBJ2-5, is DTGVSQNPRHKITKRGQNVTFRCDPISEHNRLYWYRQTLGQGPEFLTYFQNEAQLEKSRLLSDRFSAERPKGSFSTLEIQRTEQGDSAMYLCASSLDPWSETQYFGPGTRLLVL.

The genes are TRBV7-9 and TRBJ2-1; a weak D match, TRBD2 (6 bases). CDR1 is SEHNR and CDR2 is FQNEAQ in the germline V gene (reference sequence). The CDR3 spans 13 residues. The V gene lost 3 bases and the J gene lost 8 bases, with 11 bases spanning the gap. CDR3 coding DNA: TGTGCCAGCAGCTTTGGTAGCGGAGATGAGCAGTTCTTC. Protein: CASSFGSGDEQFF.

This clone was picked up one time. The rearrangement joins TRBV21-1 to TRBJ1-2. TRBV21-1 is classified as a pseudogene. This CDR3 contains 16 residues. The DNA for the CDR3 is TGTGCCAGCAGCTGGGGGACCCGGGACTCCAACTATGGCTACACCTTC. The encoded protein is CASSWGTRDSNYGYTF.

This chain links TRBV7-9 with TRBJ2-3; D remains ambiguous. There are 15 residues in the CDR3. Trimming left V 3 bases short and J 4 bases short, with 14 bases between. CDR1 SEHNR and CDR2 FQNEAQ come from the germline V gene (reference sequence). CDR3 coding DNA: TGTGCCAGCAGCTTGGCTAGTTATTACCCAGATACGCAGTATTTT. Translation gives CASSLASYYPDTQYF.

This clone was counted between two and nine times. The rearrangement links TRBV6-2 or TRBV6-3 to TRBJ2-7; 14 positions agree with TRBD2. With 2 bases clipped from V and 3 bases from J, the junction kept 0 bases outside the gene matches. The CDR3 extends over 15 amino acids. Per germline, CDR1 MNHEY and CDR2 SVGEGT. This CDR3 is CASSYGLAGGYEQYF. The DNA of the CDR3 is TGTGCCAGCAGTTACGGACTAGCGGGAGGCTACGAGCAGTACTTC.

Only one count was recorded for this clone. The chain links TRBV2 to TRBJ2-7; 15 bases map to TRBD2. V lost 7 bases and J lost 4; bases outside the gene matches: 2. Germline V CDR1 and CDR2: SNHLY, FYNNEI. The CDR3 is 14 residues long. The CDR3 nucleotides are TGTGCCAGCACAGGGACTAGCGGGAGGTACGAGCAGTACTTC. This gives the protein CASTGTSGRYEQYF.

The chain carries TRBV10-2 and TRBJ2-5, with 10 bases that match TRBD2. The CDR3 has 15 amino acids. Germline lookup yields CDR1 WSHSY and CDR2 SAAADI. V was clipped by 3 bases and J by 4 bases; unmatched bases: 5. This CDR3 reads CASSEPSGRAETQYF. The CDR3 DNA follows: TGCGCCAGCAGTGAACCCAGCGGGAGGGCAGAGACCCAGTACTTC.

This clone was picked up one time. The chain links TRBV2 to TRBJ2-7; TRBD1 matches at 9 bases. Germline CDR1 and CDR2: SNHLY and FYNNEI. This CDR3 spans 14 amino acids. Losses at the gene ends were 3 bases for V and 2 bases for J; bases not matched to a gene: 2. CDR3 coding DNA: TGTGCCAGCAGTGAGCGGGACAGGGCCTACGAGCAGTACTTC. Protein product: CASSERDRAYEQYF.